This T cell receptor beta chain was identified in a study of blood T cell repertoires in COVID-19. V was trimmed by 5 bases and J by 3 bases, leaving 10 bases between them. Germline V CDR1 and CDR2: SNHLY, FYNNEI. The CDR3 loop spans 14 amino acids. The data were produced by immunoSEQ multiplex PCR, yet TCRdb's version contains in-frame clones alone and is incomplete. Among about 200,000 clones listed, 88% were seen once. The chain links TRBV2 to TRBJ2-2, with D possibly being TRBD2 (6 bases). The receptor's source is a human donor in a cohort sampled during active COVID-19. The specimen sequenced was peripheral blood. The CDR3 loop is CASSISGDTGELFF. CDR3 coding DNA: TGTGCCAGCAGTATTAGCGGAGACACCGGGGAGCTGTTTTTT.